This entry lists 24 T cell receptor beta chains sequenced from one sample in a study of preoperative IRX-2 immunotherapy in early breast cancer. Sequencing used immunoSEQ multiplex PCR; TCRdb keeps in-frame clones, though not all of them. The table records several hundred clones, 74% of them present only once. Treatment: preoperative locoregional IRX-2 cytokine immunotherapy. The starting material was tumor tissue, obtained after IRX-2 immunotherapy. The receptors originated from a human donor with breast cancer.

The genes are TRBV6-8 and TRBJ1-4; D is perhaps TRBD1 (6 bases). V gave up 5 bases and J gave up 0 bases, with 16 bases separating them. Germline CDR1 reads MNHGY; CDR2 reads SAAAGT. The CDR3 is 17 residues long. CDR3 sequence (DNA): TGTGCCAGCAGTAGCCGGGACACCCAGACAACTAATGAAAAACTGTTTTTT. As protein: CASSSRDTQTTNEKLFF.

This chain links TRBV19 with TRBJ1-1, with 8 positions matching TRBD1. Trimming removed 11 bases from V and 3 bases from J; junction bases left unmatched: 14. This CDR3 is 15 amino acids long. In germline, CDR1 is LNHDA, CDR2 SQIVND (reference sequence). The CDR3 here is CASRDRGRSDTEAFF. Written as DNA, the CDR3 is TGTGCCTCGAGAGACAGGGGCCGTTCGGACACTGAAGCTTTCTTT.

CDR3 nucleotide sequence: TGTGCCAGCAGTACCAGGGAGAGCATCACTGAAGCTTTCTTT. Translation: CASSTRESITEAFF. V is TRBV6-8 and J is TRBJ1-1, with a tentative D call TRBD1 (5 bases). This CDR3 is 14 amino acids long. Germline V gene sequence: CDR1 MNHGY, CDR2 SAAAGT. The germline V and J ends were trimmed by 5 bases and 4 bases, with 14 bases remaining between them.

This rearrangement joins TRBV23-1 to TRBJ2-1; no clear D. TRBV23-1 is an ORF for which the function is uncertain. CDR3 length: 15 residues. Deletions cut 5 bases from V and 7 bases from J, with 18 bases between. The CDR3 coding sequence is TGCGCCAGCAGTTATACCGGAGACTCAGGAAATGAGCAGTTCTTC. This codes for CASSYTGDSGNEQFF.

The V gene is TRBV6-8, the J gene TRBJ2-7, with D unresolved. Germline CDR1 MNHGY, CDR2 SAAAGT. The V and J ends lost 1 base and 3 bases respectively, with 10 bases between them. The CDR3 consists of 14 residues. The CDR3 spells CASSYWQWDYEQYF. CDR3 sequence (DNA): TGTGCCAGCAGTTACTGGCAGTGGGACTACGAGCAGTACTTC.

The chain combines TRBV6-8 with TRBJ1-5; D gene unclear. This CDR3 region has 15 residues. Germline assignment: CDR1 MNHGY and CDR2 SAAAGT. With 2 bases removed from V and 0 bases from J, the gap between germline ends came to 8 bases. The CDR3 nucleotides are TGTGCCAGCAGTTACAGGCGTTATAGCAATCAGCCCCAGCATTTT. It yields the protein CASSYRRYSNQPQHF.

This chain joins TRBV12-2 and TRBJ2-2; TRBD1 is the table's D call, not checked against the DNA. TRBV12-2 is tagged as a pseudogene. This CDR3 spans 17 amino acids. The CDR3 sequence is CASRRTIQAKNTGELFF. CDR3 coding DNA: TGTGCAAGTCGCCGAACTATACAGGCCAAAAACACCGGGGAGCTGTTTTTT.

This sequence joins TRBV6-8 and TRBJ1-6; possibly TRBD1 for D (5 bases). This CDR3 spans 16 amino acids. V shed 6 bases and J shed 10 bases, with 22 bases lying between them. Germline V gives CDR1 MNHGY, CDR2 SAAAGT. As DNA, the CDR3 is TGTGCCAGCAGAAAGGGTTGGCGGGGGGGTAACTCACCCCTCCACTTT. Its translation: CASRKGWRGGNSPLHF.

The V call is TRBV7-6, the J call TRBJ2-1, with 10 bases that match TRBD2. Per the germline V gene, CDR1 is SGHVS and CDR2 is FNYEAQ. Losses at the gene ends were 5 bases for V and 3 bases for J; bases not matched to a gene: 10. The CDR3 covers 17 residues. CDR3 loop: CASSPFLTSGYYNEQFF. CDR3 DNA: TGTGCCAGCAGCCCCTTCCTGACTAGCGGGTACTACAATGAGCAGTTCTTC.

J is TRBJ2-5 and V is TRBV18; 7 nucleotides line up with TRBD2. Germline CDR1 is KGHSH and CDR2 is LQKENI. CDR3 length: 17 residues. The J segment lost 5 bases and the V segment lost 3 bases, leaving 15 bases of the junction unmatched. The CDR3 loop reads CASSPLELAKKRETQYF. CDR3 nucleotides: TGTGCCAGCTCACCCTTAGAACTAGCGAAGAAGCGGGAGACCCAGTACTTC.

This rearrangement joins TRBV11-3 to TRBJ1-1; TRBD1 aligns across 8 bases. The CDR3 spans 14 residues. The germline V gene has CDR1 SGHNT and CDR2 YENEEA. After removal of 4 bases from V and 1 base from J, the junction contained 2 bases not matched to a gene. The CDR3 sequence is CASSWGTGNTEAFF. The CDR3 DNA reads TGTGCCAGCAGCTGGGGGACAGGGAACACTGAAGCTTTCTTT. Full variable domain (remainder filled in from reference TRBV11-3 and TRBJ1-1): EAGVVQSPRYKIIEKKQPVAFWCNPISGHNTLYWYLQNLGQGPELLIRYENEEAVDDSQLPKDRFSAERLKGVDSTLKIQPAELGDSAVYLCASSWGTGNTEAFFGQGTRLTVV.

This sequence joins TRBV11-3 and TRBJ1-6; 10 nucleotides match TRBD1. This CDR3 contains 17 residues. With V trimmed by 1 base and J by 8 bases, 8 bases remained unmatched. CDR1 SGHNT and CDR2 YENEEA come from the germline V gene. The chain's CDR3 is CASSLVLTGGRYSPLHF. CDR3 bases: TGTGCCAGCAGCTTAGTTTTGACAGGGGGCAGGTATTCACCCCTCCACTTT.

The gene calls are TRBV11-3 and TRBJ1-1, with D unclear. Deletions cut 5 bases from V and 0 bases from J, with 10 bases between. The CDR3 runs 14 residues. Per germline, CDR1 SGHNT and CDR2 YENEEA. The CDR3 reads CASSPNQMNTEAFF. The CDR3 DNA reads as TGTGCCAGCAGCCCCAATCAGATGAACACTGAAGCTTTCTTT.

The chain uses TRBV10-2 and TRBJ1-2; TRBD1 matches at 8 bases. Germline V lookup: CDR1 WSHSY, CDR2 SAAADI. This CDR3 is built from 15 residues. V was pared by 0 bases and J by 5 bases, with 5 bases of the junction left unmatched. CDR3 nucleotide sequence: TGCGCCAGCAGTGAGTCGCGGACAGGGAATTATGGCTACACCTTC. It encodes CASSESRTGNYGYTF.

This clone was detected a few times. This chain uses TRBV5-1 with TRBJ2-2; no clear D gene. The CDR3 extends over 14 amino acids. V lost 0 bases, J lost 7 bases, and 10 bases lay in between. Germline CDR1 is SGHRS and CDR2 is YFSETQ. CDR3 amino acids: CASSLALESGELFF. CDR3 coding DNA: TGCGCCAGCAGCTTGGCCTTAGAAAGCGGGGAGCTGTTTTTT.

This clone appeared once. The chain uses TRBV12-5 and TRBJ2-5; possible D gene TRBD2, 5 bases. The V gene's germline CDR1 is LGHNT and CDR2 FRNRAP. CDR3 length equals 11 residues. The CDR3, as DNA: TGTGCCAGCACGTCGGGGGAGACCCAGTACTTC. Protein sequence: CASTSGETQYF.

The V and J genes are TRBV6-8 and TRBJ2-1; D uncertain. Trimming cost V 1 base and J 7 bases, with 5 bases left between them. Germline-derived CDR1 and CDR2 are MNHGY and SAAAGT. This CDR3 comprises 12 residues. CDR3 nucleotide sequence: TGTGCCAGCAGTTACTTGGGAAATGAGCAGTTCTTC. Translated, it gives CASSYLGNEQFF.

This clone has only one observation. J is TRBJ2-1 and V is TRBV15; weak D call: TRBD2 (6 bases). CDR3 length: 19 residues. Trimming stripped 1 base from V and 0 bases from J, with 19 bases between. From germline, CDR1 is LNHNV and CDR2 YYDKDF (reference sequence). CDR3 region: CATSRVGSSGGNSYNEQFF. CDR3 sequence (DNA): TGTGCCACCAGCAGAGTCGGCAGTAGCGGCGGAAACTCCTACAATGAGCAGTTCTTC.

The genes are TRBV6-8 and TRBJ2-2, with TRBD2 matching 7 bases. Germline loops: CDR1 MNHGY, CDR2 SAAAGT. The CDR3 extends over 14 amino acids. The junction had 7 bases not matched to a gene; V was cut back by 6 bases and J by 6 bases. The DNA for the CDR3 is TGTGCCAGCAGGGTCGGGAGGATGGCCGGGGAGCTGTTTTTT. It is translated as CASRVGRMAGELFF.

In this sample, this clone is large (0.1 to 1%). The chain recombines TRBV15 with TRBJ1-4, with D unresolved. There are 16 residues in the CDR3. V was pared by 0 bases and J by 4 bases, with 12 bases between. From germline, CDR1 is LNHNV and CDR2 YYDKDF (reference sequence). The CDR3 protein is CATSRDKGKGNEKLFF. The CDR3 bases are TGTGCCACCAGCAGAGATAAAGGGAAGGGTAATGAAAAACTGTTTTTT.

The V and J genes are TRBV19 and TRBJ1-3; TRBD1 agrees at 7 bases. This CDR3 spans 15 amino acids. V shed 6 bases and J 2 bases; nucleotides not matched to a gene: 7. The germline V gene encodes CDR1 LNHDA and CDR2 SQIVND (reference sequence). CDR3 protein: CASSPGTDPGNTIYF. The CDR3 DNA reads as TGTGCCAGTAGCCCCGGGACAGACCCTGGAAACACCATATATTTT. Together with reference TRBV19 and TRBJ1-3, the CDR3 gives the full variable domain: DGGITQSPKYLFRKEGQNVTLSCEQNLNHDAMYWYRQDPGQGLRLIYYSQIVNDFQKGDIAEGYSVSREKKESFPLTVTSAQKNPTAFYLCASSPGTDPGNTIYFGEGSWLTVV.

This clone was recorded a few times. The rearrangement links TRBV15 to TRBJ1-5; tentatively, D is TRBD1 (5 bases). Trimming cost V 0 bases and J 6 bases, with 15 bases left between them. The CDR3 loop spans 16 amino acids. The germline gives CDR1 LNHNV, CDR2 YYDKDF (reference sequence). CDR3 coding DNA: TGTGCCACCAGCAGAGACAGTATCGGGGCAATTCAGCCCCAGCATTTT. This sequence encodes CATSRDSIGAIQPQHF.

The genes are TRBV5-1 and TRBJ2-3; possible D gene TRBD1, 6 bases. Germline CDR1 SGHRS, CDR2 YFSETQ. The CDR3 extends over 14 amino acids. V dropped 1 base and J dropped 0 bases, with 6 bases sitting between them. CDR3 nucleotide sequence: TGCGCCAGCAGCTTGCAGGGGAGCACAGATACGCAGTATTTT. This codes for CASSLQGSTDTQYF.

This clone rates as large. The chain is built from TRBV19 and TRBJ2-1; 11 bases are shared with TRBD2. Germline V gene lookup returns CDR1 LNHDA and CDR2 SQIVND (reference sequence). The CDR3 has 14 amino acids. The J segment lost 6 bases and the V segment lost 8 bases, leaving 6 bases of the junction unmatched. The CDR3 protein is CASRLAGTVNEQFF. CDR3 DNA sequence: TGTGCCAGTCGACTAGCGGGAACGGTCAATGAGCAGTTCTTC. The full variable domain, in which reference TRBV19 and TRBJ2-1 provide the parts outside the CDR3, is DGGITQSPKYLFRKEGQNVTLSCEQNLNHDAMYWYRQDPGQGLRLIYYSQIVNDFQKGDIAEGYSVSREKKESFPLTVTSAQKNPTAFYLCASRLAGTVNEQFFGPGTRLTVL.